One sample yielded the 25 T cell receptor beta chains listed below, sequenced in a study of blood T cells in healthy people across ages. Together with a sample-barcoded 5' primer, a J-beta primer mix was included in a second PCR lasting about 6 to 11 cycles. Using its own MiXCR run on the 5' RACE reads, TCRdb lists one record per CDR3 protein. The sample holds hundreds of thousands of distinct CDR3 sequences, about three fifths seen once. Material: blood. These receptors came from a man aged 25-45 years in good health.

The chain has TRBV5-1 and TRBJ2-3; 8 bases fit TRBD2. There are 15 residues in the CDR3. The V segment lost 7 bases and the J segment 2 bases; nucleotides outside the gene matches: 9. CDR1 and CDR2 from the germline V gene are SGHRS and YFSETQ. The CDR3, as DNA: TGCGCCAGCGCGAGAGGCGGGGGGAACACAGATACGCAGTATTTT. Translation gives CASARGGGNTDTQYF.

This clonotype showed up just a few times. This chain uses TRBV12-3 or TRBV12-4 with TRBJ1-2; D is undetermined. CDR3 length equals 12 residues. V lost 6 bases and J lost 7, with 12 bases in between. CDR3 loop: CASRPSSVGYTF. Here the CDR3 DNA reads TGTGCCAGCAGACCTTCGTCGGTTGGCTACACCTTC.

This clonotype has only a few counts. CDR3 in amino acids: CASSEVPGYEQYF. In nucleotides, the CDR3 is TGTGCCAGCAGTGAAGTACCGGGTTACGAGCAGTACTTC. The chain couples TRBV6-1 to TRBJ2-7; D ambiguous. Looked up from germline, CDR1 is MNHNS and CDR2 is SASEGT. V was pared by 1 base and J by 4 bases, with 8 bases between. The CDR3 has 13 amino acids.

This clonotype was counted only a few times. The gene calls are TRBV20-1 and TRBJ2-5; TRBD1 agrees at 7 bases. Germline CDR1 is DFQATT and CDR2 is SNEGSKA (reference sequence). V shed 2 bases and J 2 bases; nucleotides not matched to a gene: 5. There are 14 residues in the CDR3. The CDR3 bases are TGCAGTGCTAGAAGAGGGGGCTCACAAGAGACCCAGTACTTC. Encoded protein: CSARRGGSQETQYF.

This rearrangement joins TRBV7-9 to TRBJ2-3; weak D call: TRBD1 (5 bases). This CDR3 has 20 amino acids. V was clipped by 3 bases and J by 1 base, with 26 bases between them. Germline CDR1 and CDR2: SEHNR and FQNEAQ (reference sequence). The chain's CDR3 is CASSFPLTDSNSVGTDTQYF. The CDR3 coding sequence is TGTGCCAGCAGCTTTCCCCTGACAGATTCTAACTCAGTGGGCACAGATACGCAGTATTTT.

This clonotype was found a few times. The V and J genes are TRBV5-6 and TRBJ1-2; 7 nucleotides line up with TRBD1. The CDR3 is 14 amino acids. J was trimmed by 3 bases and V by 3 bases; bases with no gene match: 5. Germline CDR1 reads SGHDT; CDR2 reads YYEEEE. CDR3 region: CASSSNDRDYGYTF. Here the CDR3 DNA reads TGTGCCAGCAGCTCCAACGACAGGGACTATGGCTACACCTTC.

This clonotype appeared a few times. The genes are TRBV5-1 and TRBJ2-5; D not certain. In germline, CDR1 is SGHRS, CDR2 YFSETQ. V was shortened by 1 base and J by 1 base, with 8 bases between the two germline ends. The CDR3 length is 14 residues. The CDR3 region is CASSLNGIQETQYF. The CDR3 coding sequence is TGCGCCAGCAGCTTGAACGGAATCCAAGAGACCCAGTACTTC.

A few counts support this clonotype. The rearrangement uses TRBV28 and TRBJ1-2, with D maybe TRBD1 (5 bases). CDR3 size: 12 residues. V lost 6 bases and J 4 bases, leaving 9 bases between the germline ends. In germline, CDR1 is MDHEN, CDR2 SYDVKM. The CDR3 coding sequence is TGTGCCAGCAGCGCGACAGCCTATGGCTACACCTTC. This encodes CASSATAYGYTF.

This clonotype was seen a few times. The chain joins TRBV10-3 to TRBJ1-2; TRBD1 is a possible D gene (5 bases). CDR3 length: 12 residues. The germline V gene encodes CDR1 ENHRY and CDR2 SYGVKD. V was cut by 10 bases and J by 3 bases, with 12 bases left in between. As DNA, the CDR3 is TGTGCCAGAGAAAAAGGGGACTATGGCTACACCTTC. Translating it yields CAREKGDYGYTF.

The V call is TRBV6-2 or TRBV6-3, the J call TRBJ2-3, with D possibly matching TRBD2 (7 bases). CDR3 length equals 21 residues. Trimming removed 8 bases from V and 4 bases from J, with 37 bases in between. The germline V gene encodes CDR1 MNHEY and CDR2 SVGEGT. The CDR3 DNA sequence: TGTGCCAGCGGACCGCCCCGTCGGCGGGGGCCCAAACCCGCTGCAGCAGATACGCAGTATTTT. It yields the protein CASGPPRRRGPKPAAADTQYF.

This chain links TRBV10-3 with TRBJ2-3; D call uncertain. CDR1 and CDR2 from the germline V gene are ENHRY and SYGVKD. The CDR3 covers 15 residues. The ends were cut back, 0 bases at V and 2 bases at J, with 9 bases in the middle. The CDR3 bases are TGTGCCATCAGTGAGTCGAATGGTTCCACAGATACGCAGTATTTT. Translated, it gives CAISESNGSTDTQYF.

This clonotype occurred once. The V and J genes are TRBV11-2 and TRBJ2-4; D not resolved. CDR1 and CDR2 from the germline V gene are SGHAT and FQNNGV. The V end lost 3 bases, the J end lost 9 bases, and 9 bases lay between the germline ends. The CDR3 is 12 residues long. The CDR3 here is CASSLGSSIQYF. The CDR3 region has the DNA TGTGCCAGCAGCTTGGGTTCAAGCATTCAGTACTTC.

The rearrangement joins TRBV7-2 to TRBJ2-4; D perhaps matches TRBD1 (6 bases). The J call may be in error: the DNA end matches TRBJ2-7 better. Germline CDR1 SGHTA, CDR2 FQGNSA. The CDR3 runs to 16 residues. For the CDR3, the DNA is TGTGCCAGCAGCCTCCGGGACACGGCCTACTCCTACGAGCAGTACTTC. Translated, it gives CASSLRDTAYSYEQYF.

The CDR3 nucleotides read TGCGCCAGCAGCTTGGTAGGGGCAGACACTGAAGCTTTCTTT. It translates to CASSLVGADTEAFF. The rearrangement joins TRBV5-1 to TRBJ1-1; D possibly corresponds to TRBD1 (5 bases). The V end lost 0 bases, the J end lost 3 bases, and 9 bases lay between the germline ends. The CDR3 runs 14 residues. Germline CDR1 SGHRS, CDR2 YFSETQ.

This clonotype was counted only a few times. This chain links TRBV2 with TRBJ2-1; maybe TRBD1 (5 bases). This CDR3 spans 13 amino acids. Between the trimmed V and J ends, which lost 6 bases and 9 bases, there was a span of 15 bases. Per the germline V gene, CDR1 is SNHLY and CDR2 is FYNNEI. The CDR3 loop reads CASRGPELGEQFF. Here the CDR3 DNA reads TGTGCCAGCAGGGGGCCAGAACTGGGTGAGCAGTTCTTC. The full variable domain, its missing parts supplied by reference TRBV2 and TRBJ2-1, is EPEVTQTPSHQVTQMGQEVILRCVPISNHLYFYWYRQILGQKVEFLVSFYNNEISEKSEIFDDQFSVERPDGSNFTLKIRSTKLEDSAMYFCASRGPELGEQFFGPGTRLTVL.

The chain uses TRBV20-1 and TRBJ1-5; D possibly corresponds to TRBD1 (5 bases). Between the trimmed V and J ends, which lost 1 base and 10 bases, there was a span of 14 bases. CDR1 is DFQATT and CDR2 is SNEGSKA in the germline V gene (reference sequence). CDR3 length equals 13 residues. The CDR3 DNA reads as TGCAGTGCTAGAGCGACAGAGGGTGGACCCCAGCATTTT. Its protein is CSARATEGGPQHF.

The chain couples TRBV5-1 to TRBJ1-1; perhaps TRBD1 as D (6 bases). CDR1 is SGHRS, CDR2 YFSETQ, per germline. The CDR3 is 15 residues long. V lost 1 base, J lost 1 base, and 11 bases lay in between. CDR3 nucleotide sequence: TGCGCCAGCAGCTTGACGATGACAGGGAACACTGAAGCTTTCTTT. Translated, it gives CASSLTMTGNTEAFF.

The gene calls are TRBV6-5 and TRBJ2-7; D call uncertain. Germline V lookup: CDR1 MNHEY, CDR2 SVGAGI. The V end lost 2 bases, the J end lost 1 base, and 9 bases lay between the germline ends. This CDR3 has 14 amino acids. As DNA, the CDR3 is TGTGCCAGCAGTTACGGACCTACTTCCTACGAGCAGTACTTC. Its translation is CASSYGPTSYEQYF.

This clonotype was detected a few times. The rearrangement uses TRBV20-1 and TRBJ2-5; D call uncertain. V was clipped by 5 bases and J by 5 bases, with 27 bases between them. This CDR3 is 17 amino acids long. Germline V gene data show CDR1 as DFQATT and CDR2 as SNEGSKA (reference sequence). This chain's CDR3 is CSALEWSATKAWETQYF. In DNA form, the CDR3 reads TGCAGTGCTCTAGAGTGGTCGGCTACCAAAGCGTGGGAGACCCAGTACTTC.

The rearrangement joins TRBV7-6 to TRBJ2-7; possible D gene TRBD2, 5 bases. The V gene lost 5 bases and the J gene lost 3 bases, with 17 bases spanning the gap. Germline values: CDR1 SGHVS, CDR2 FNYEAQ. CDR3 length equals 15 residues. The CDR3 loop reads CASSPSAGIGYEQYF. The CDR3 DNA is TGTGCCAGCAGCCCCTCGGCGGGTATCGGCTACGAGCAGTACTTC. Using reference TRBV7-6 and TRBJ2-7 for the parts outside the CDR3, the full variable domain is GAGVSQSPRYKVTKRGQDVALRCDPISGHVSLYWYRQALGQGPEFLTYFNYEAQQDKSGLPNDRFSAERPEGSISTLTIQRTEQRDSAMYRCASSPSAGIGYEQYFGPGTRLTVT.

The chain uses TRBV20-1 and TRBJ2-3; 11 bases line up with TRBD2. Germline V gene sequence: CDR1 DFQATT, CDR2 SNEGSKA (reference sequence). The trim removed 0 bases at V and 6 bases at J, leaving 11 bases unmatched. The CDR3 is made up of 17 amino acids. This chain's CDR3 is CSARDPSSSGGFDTQYF. The CDR3 region has the DNA TGCAGTGCTAGAGATCCGTCCTCTAGCGGGGGGTTTGATACGCAGTATTTT.

This clonotype showed up just a few times. The chain joins TRBV5-5 to TRBJ2-7, with TRBD1 as a possible D gene (6 bases). This CDR3 contains 12 residues. V was pared by 7 bases and J by 0 bases, with 8 bases between. The V gene's germline CDR1 is SGHKS and CDR2 YYEKEE (reference sequence). CDR3 DNA: TGTGCCAGCGGGGGCGGCTCCTACGAGCAGTACTTC. Translated: CASGGGSYEQYF. The full variable domain, in which reference TRBV5-5 and TRBJ2-7 provide the parts outside the CDR3, is DAGVTQSPTHLIKTRGQQVTLRCSPISGHKSVSWYQQVLGQGPQFIFQYYEKEERGRGNFPDRFSARQFPNYSSELNVNALLLGDSALYLCASGGGSYEQYFGPGTRLTVT.

This chain uses TRBV7-6 with TRBJ2-1; TRBD2 agrees at 9 bases. The germline gives CDR1 SGHVS, CDR2 FNYEAQ. The CDR3 runs to 17 residues. V lost 3 bases to trimming and J lost 3 bases; unmatched junction nucleotides: 9. In DNA form, the CDR3 reads TGTGCCAGCAGCTTTACTAGCGGGTCTAGCTACTACAATGAGCAGTTCTTC. It yields the protein CASSFTSGSSYYNEQFF.

The V call is TRBV4-3, the J call TRBJ2-4; possibly TRBD1 for D (5 bases). CDR3 size: 16 residues. Trimming left V 3 bases short and J 0 bases short, with 12 bases between. Germline V gene data show CDR1 as LGHNA and CDR2 as YSLEER. The CDR3 reads CASSQDTKLAKNIQYF. The CDR3 region has the DNA TGCGCCAGCAGCCAGGACACCAAACTAGCCAAAAACATTCAGTACTTC.

The CDR3 DNA is TGTGCCTGGAGTCCGAGGACAGCGTACAATGAGCAGTTCTTC. Protein product: CAWSPRTAYNEQFF. This chain joins TRBV30 and TRBJ2-1, with D maybe TRBD1 (6 bases). The CDR3 runs to 14 residues. The germline V and J ends were trimmed by 2 bases and 4 bases, with 12 bases remaining between them. From germline, CDR1 is GTSNPN and CDR2 SVGIG (reference sequence).